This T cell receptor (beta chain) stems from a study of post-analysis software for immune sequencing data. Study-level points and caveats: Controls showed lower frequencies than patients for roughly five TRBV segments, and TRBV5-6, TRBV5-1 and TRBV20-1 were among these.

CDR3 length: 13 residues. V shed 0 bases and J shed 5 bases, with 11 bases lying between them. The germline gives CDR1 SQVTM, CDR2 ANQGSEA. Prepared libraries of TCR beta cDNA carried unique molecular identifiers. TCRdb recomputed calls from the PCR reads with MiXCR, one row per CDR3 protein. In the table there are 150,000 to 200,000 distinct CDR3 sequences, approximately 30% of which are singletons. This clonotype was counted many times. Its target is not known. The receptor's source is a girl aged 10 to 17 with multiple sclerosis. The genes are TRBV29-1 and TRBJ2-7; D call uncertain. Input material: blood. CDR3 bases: TGCAGCGTTGAAGAGGGAATTCCCCACGAGCAGTACTTC. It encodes CSVEEGIPHEQYF.